This T cell receptor (beta chain) was documented in a study of a mutant IDH1 vaccine in newly diagnosed glioma. Study background: Mean patient age was about 44 years; approximately 62% were male and roughly 38% female.

Trimming removed 4 bases at V and 9 bases at J, with 7 bases between. Germline-derived CDR1 and CDR2 are MNHNS and SASEGT. The CDR3 is 11 amino acids. Time point noted: baseline, week 1 (first vaccination visit). Treatment described: pre-vaccination baseline after standard-of-care therapy. Sequencing was performed with immunoSEQ multiplex PCR; in TCRdb, only in-frame clones are kept and a portion is missing. The sample records tens of thousands of clones, roughly 88% being singletons. The chain joins TRBV6-1 to TRBJ2-1; TRBD1 might be the D (6 bases). The sequences come from PBMCs, collected from a glioma patient treated with radiotherapy, temozolomide or both. This clonotype originated in a man aged 40-55 years with glioma. The CDR3 DNA reads TGTGCCAGCAGTGCCAGGGGTGAGCAGTTCTTC. The encoded protein is CASSARGEQFF.